These 17 T cell receptor beta chains originate from one sample sequenced in a study of T cell repertoires in cytomegalovirus infection. TCRdb analysed the reads with MiXCR anew, one entry per CDR3 protein. Among 510,000 or so distinct CDR3 sequences listed, more than 20% were seen once. Input material: PBMCs. The receptors shown here come from a human donor in good health (CMV status not recorded). Some clones in this sample may be carry-over from other donors' samples.

This clonotype was detected only a few times. The chain employs TRBV5-6 and TRBJ1-5, with D perhaps matching TRBD1 (5 bases). CDR3 length: 16 amino acids. The germline gives CDR1 SGHDT, CDR2 YYEEEE. V lost 4 bases to trimming and J lost 2 bases, with 16 bases between them. CDR3 amino acids: CASSPRYGGGNQPQHF. CDR3 coding DNA: TGTGCCAGCAGCCCCCGGTATGGGGGGGGCAATCAGCCCCAGCATTTT.

The chain uses TRBV6-2 or TRBV6-3 and TRBJ2-3, with 9 bases matching TRBD2. This CDR3 contains 12 residues. The germline gives CDR1 MNHEY, CDR2 SVGEGT. This chain's CDR3 is CSSGSITDTQYF. The DNA of the CDR3 is TGTAGTAGCGGGAGTATCACAGATACGCAGTATTTT.

The chain links TRBV19 to TRBJ2-4; 10 positions match TRBD2. This CDR3 is 16 amino acids long. CDR1 and CDR2 from the germline V gene are LNHDA and SQIVND (reference sequence). Trimming removed 6 bases from V and 9 bases from J; junction bases left unmatched: 14. The CDR3 sequence: CASRMGVAGGRGIQYF. The CDR3 DNA is TGTGCCAGTAGGATGGGGGTAGCGGGAGGACGCGGCATTCAGTACTTC. The full variable domain, completed using reference TRBV19 and TRBJ2-4, is DGGITQSPKYLFRKEGQNVTLSCEQNLNHDAMYWYRQDPGQGLRLIYYSQIVNDFQKGDIAEGYSVSREKKESFPLTVTSAQKNPTAFYLCASRMGVAGGRGIQYFGAGTRLSVL.

This sequence joins TRBV20-1 and TRBJ2-3; possibly TRBD1 or TRBD2 for D (6 bases each). Germline V lookup: CDR1 DFQATT, CDR2 SNEGSKA (reference sequence). The CDR3 has 15 amino acids. V lost 1 base to trimming and J lost 2 bases, with 13 bases between them. CDR3 bases: TGCAGTGCTAGAGTCCCCTCGGGGGCCACAGATACGCAGTATTTT. Residues: CSARVPSGATDTQYF.

This chain connects TRBV10-3 to TRBJ2-5, with D uncertain. CDR1 ENHRY and CDR2 SYGVKD come from the germline V gene. Trimming removed 10 bases from V and 0 bases from J, with 21 bases in between. The CDR3 covers 16 residues. The CDR3 is CATKGGMGSNQETQYF. For the CDR3, the DNA is TGTGCCACCAAGGGTGGAATGGGCTCCAACCAAGAGACCCAGTACTTC.

This clonotype was counted many times. V and J are TRBV7-2 and TRBJ2-5, with D tentatively TRBD1 or TRBD2 (5 bases each). The CDR3 has 13 residues. With 5 bases removed from V and 5 bases from J, the gap between germline ends came to 12 bases. Looked up from germline, CDR1 is SGHTA and CDR2 is FQGNSA. CDR3: CASSPGTRETQYF. In DNA, the CDR3 is TGTGCCAGCAGCCCCGGGACCCGGGAGACCCAGTACTTC. The full variable domain, its missing parts supplied by reference TRBV7-2 and TRBJ2-5, is GAGVSQSPSNKVTEKGKDVELRCDPISGHTALYWYRQSLGQGLEFLIYFQGNSAPDKSGLPSDRFSAERTGGSVSTLTIQRTQQEDSAVYLCASSPGTRETQYFGPGTRLLVL.

This chain joins TRBV6-5 and TRBJ2-7; D is undetermined. Between the trimmed V and J ends, which lost 4 bases and 4 bases, there was a span of 11 bases. Germline lookup yields CDR1 MNHEY and CDR2 SVGAGI. This CDR3 spans 13 amino acids. Written as DNA, the CDR3 is TGTGCCAGCAGTTCCCCACTGCGTTACGAGCAGTACTTC. Translation gives CASSSPLRYEQYF.

There are many counts of this clonotype. This sequence joins TRBV11-2 and TRBJ1-1; D not certain. Germline values: CDR1 SGHAT, CDR2 FQNNGV. V shed 7 bases and J shed 5 bases, with 14 bases lying between them. There are 13 residues in the CDR3. DNA for the CDR3: TGTGCCAGCAACCCTAGTGGGTGGACTGAAGCTTTCTTT. It encodes CASNPSGWTEAFF.

Here the CDR3 DNA reads TGTGCCAGCAGCCTGAGGACTAGGACCCACAATGAGCAGTTCTTC. It yields the protein CASSLRTRTHNEQFF. This sequence joins TRBV7-2 and TRBJ2-1; 7 nucleotides line up with TRBD2. The V gene end was trimmed by 5 bases and the J gene end by 5 bases; junction bases not matched to a gene: 9. This CDR3 has 15 residues. Germline lookup yields CDR1 SGHTA and CDR2 FQGNSA.

This clonotype has ten or more counts. The V and J genes are TRBV7-9 and TRBJ2-7, with D maybe TRBD2 (6 bases). Germline assignment: CDR1 SEHNR and CDR2 FQNEAQ (reference sequence). V dropped 5 bases and J dropped 4 bases, with 9 bases sitting between them. This CDR3 is built from 12 residues. The CDR3 region has the DNA TGTGCCAGCAGCCCCGGGGGTTACGAGCAGTACGTC. Translated: CASSPGGYEQYV.

There are many counts of this clonotype. J is TRBJ2-1 and V is TRBV28; TRBD2 aligns across 10 bases. The CDR3 is 15 amino acids. Germline V gene data show CDR1 as MDHEN and CDR2 as SYDVKM. Trimming took 2 bases from V and 6 from J; bases not matched to a gene: 4. CDR3 in DNA: TGTGCCAGCAGTTTACTAGCGGGAGTAGGCAATGAGCAGTTCTTC. The encoded protein is CASSLLAGVGNEQFF. Variable domain in full (rest from reference TRBV28 and TRBJ2-1): DVKVTQSSRYLVKRTGEKVFLECVQDMDHENMFWYRQDPGLGLRLIYFSYDVKMKEKGDIPEGYSVSREKKERFSLILESASTNQTSMYLCASSLLAGVGNEQFFGPGTRLTVL.

The chain combines TRBV5-4 with TRBJ2-1; D is unclear. This CDR3 is built from 14 residues. Deletions cut 0 bases from V and 7 bases from J, with 11 bases between. Germline lookup yields CDR1 SGHNT and CDR2 YYREEE (reference sequence). The CDR3 region has the DNA TGTGCCAGCAGCTTGGAAGCGTCCCATAATGAGCAGTTCTTC. Amino acids: CASSLEASHNEQFF.

This chain links TRBV6-2 or TRBV6-3 with TRBJ1-2; TRBD1 matches at 8 bases. Germline trimming cut 2 bases from V and 0 bases from J; bases unmatched to any gene: 11. Per germline, CDR1 MNHEY and CDR2 SVGEGT. This CDR3 has 18 amino acids. This CDR3 reads CASSYGVLTGATNYGYTF. The CDR3 DNA reads TGTGCCAGCAGTTACGGGGTCCTGACAGGGGCAACTAACTATGGCTACACCTTC.

The chain is built from TRBV4-3 and TRBJ2-2, with a possible D match to TRBD2 (6 bases). Germline CDR1 and CDR2: LGHNA and YSLEER. V was shortened by 0 bases and J by 7 bases, with 12 bases between the two germline ends. This CDR3 contains 15 residues. In DNA, the CDR3 is TGCGCCAGCAGCCAAGATTTCCGGGACTTCGGGGAGCTGTTTTTT. Protein: CASSQDFRDFGELFF.

The chain uses TRBV12-3 or TRBV12-4 and TRBJ2-1; 7 positions agree with TRBD1. Losses at the gene ends were 10 bases for V and 4 bases for J; bases not matched to a gene: 13. The CDR3 length is 15 residues. The CDR3 nucleotides are TGTGCCACCGGTGAGACAGGGCGAGGTTACAATGAGCAGTTCTTC. Translation: CATGETGRGYNEQFF.

The chain is built from TRBV10-3 and TRBJ1-2, with 11 positions matching TRBD1. The CDR3 sequence is 13 residues long. With 6 bases clipped from V and 7 bases from J, the junction kept 4 bases outside the gene matches. Germline-derived CDR1 and CDR2 are ENHRY and SYGVKD. The CDR3 sequence is CAIRPGTGGGYTF. CDR3 nucleotide sequence: TGTGCCATCAGACCCGGGACAGGGGGTGGCTACACCTTC.

The chain couples TRBV15 to TRBJ2-1; 9 positions match TRBD2. V lost 3 bases and J lost 7; bases outside the gene matches: 1. The CDR3 is made up of 13 amino acids. In germline, CDR1 is LNHNV, CDR2 YYDKDF (reference sequence). The CDR3 DNA reads as TGTGCCACCAGCAGTAGCGGGAGAAATGAGCAGTTCTTC. Translated, it gives CATSSSGRNEQFF.